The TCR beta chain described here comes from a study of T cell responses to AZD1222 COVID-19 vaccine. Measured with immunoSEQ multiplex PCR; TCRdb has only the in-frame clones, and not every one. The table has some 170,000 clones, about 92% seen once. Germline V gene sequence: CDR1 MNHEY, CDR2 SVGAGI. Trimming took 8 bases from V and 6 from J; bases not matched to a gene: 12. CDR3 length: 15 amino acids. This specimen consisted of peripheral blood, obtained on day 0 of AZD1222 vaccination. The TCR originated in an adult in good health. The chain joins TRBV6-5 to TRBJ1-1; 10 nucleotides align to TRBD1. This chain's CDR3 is CASHRDRGVLAEAFF. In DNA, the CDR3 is TGTGCCAGCCACCGGGACAGGGGTGTCCTGGCTGAAGCTTTCTTT.